Listed here are 21 T cell receptor beta chains from one sample, sequenced in a study of cytomegalovirus exposure and HLA in healthy donors. Assay used: immunoSEQ multiplex PCR; TCRdb lists only in-frame clones, some missing. The table shows approximately 270,000 clones, with roughly 87% occurring only once. The material sequenced was PBMCs. The receptors originated from a man between 18 and 35 years old in good health and CMV-seropositive.

This sequence joins TRBV6-5 and TRBJ1-2, with D perhaps TRBD1 (6 bases). Germline values: CDR1 MNHEY, CDR2 SVGAGI. The CDR3 is 16 amino acids. Trimming shortened V by 2 bases and J by 2 bases, and 15 bases separated the two germline ends. CDR3: CASSYTSTTGNYGYTF. The CDR3 DNA follows: TGTGCCAGCAGTTACACGAGCACGACAGGAAACTATGGCTACACCTTC.

This chain connects TRBV9 to TRBJ1-5, with D maybe TRBD1 (5 bases). Germline V gene lookup returns CDR1 SGDLS and CDR2 YYNGEE. Trimming removed 0 bases from V and 7 bases from J, with 14 bases in between. This CDR3 region has 15 residues. The CDR3 DNA reads TGTGCCAGCAGCGTAGGCGACAGATCGTCCCAGCCCCAGCATTTT. Its protein is CASSVGDRSSQPQHF. Drawing the rest from reference TRBV9 and TRBJ1-5, the complete variable domain is DSGVTQTPKHLITATGQRVTLRCSPRSGDLSVYWYQQSLDQGLQFLIQYYNGEERAKGNILERFSAQQFPDLHSELNLSSLELGDSALYFCASSVGDRSSQPQHFGDGTRLSIL.

This rearrangement joins TRBV11-2 to TRBJ2-7; 12 nucleotides match TRBD2. Germline CDR1 is SGHAT and CDR2 is FQNNGV. The V and J ends lost 4 bases and 5 bases, in that order; junction bases with no gene match: 9. The CDR3 has 16 residues. CDR3 sequence: CASSSTSGGINHEQYF. The CDR3 bases are TGTGCCAGCAGCTCGACTAGCGGGGGAATCAACCACGAGCAGTACTTC.

The chain combines TRBV27 with TRBJ1-2; 10 positions match TRBD1. CDR1 is MNHEY, CDR2 SMNVEV, per germline (reference sequence). V shed 6 bases, J shed 3 bases, and the junction held 13 bases outside the gene matches. The CDR3 totals 17 residues. CDR3 sequence: CASRPPSGTGVHYGYTF. DNA of the CDR3: TGTGCCAGCAGACCGCCCTCCGGGACAGGGGTCCACTATGGCTACACCTTC.

This clone occurred a few times. V gene TRBV6-5 combines with J gene TRBJ2-2, with D unresolved. The CDR3 consists of 12 residues. From germline, CDR1 is MNHEY and CDR2 SVGAGI. Trimming cost V 6 bases and J 1 base, with 3 bases left between them. CDR3 sequence reads: CASRGNTGELFF. The DNA for the CDR3 is TGTGCCAGCAGAGGGAACACCGGGGAGCTGTTTTTT.

The V call is TRBV2, the J call TRBJ1-1; 11 positions agree with TRBD1. Germline values: CDR1 SNHLY, CDR2 FYNNEI. V trimming: 6 bases; J trimming: 6 bases; junction bases outside the gene matches: 9. This CDR3 has 15 residues. The CDR3 DNA sequence: TGTGCCAGCAGAAGAACCGGGACAGGGGGATCTGAAGCTTTCTTT. This gives the protein CASRRTGTGGSEAFF.

This chain links TRBV19 with TRBJ1-2; D is undetermined. CDR1 LNHDA and CDR2 SQIVND come from the germline V gene (reference sequence). This CDR3 spans 16 amino acids. Trimming took 5 bases from V and 9 from J, leaving 25 bases between them. For the CDR3, the DNA is TGTGCCAGTAGTGAAGGTGGTAGAGTTCCCTTTCTAAGCTACACCTTC. Translating gives CASSEGGRVPFLSYTF.

The chain links TRBV11-2 to TRBJ2-7; D unresolved. The V gene's germline CDR1 is SGHAT and CDR2 FQNNGV. CDR3 length: 15 residues. Trimming stripped 0 bases from V and 3 bases from J, with 12 bases between. This chain's CDR3 is CASSLDYGGYYEQYF. In DNA form, the CDR3 reads TGTGCCAGCAGCTTAGATTATGGCGGATACTACGAGCAGTACTTC.

V gene TRBV27 combines with J gene TRBJ2-3, with 8 bases aligning to TRBD1. V was clipped by 5 bases and J by 7 bases; unmatched bases: 5. The CDR3 contains 13 residues. Germline lookup yields CDR1 MNHEY and CDR2 SMNVEV (reference sequence). CDR3 nucleotides: TGTGCCAGCAGTCGGGACAGGCTAAATACGCAGTATTTT. Protein sequence: CASSRDRLNTQYF.

Worth noting for this clone: This specimen includes other DNA sequences encoding the same CDR3. The J gene is TRBJ2-5, the V gene TRBV5-1, with D possibly matching TRBD1 (6 bases). Germline values: CDR1 SGHRS, CDR2 YFSETQ. This CDR3 spans 13 amino acids. The V and J ends lost 0 bases and 5 bases respectively, with 8 bases between them. The CDR3 region is CASSLERGETQYF. For the CDR3, the DNA is TGCGCCAGCAGCTTGGAAAGGGGGGAGACCCAGTACTTC.

This clone was recorded once. This rearrangement joins TRBV6-4 to TRBJ2-3; D unresolved. This CDR3 spans 14 amino acids. Germline lookup yields CDR1 MRHNA and CDR2 SNTAGT. V shed 2 bases and J shed 0 bases, with 6 bases lying between them. The DNA for the CDR3 is TGTGCCAGCAGTGACAAAGATAGCACAGATACGCAGTATTTT. It translates to CASSDKDSTDTQYF.

The J gene is TRBJ2-7, the V gene TRBV4-3; D ambiguous. The CDR3 runs 14 residues. The V end lost 1 base, the J end lost 6 bases, and 13 bases lay between the germline ends. Germline CDR1 is LGHNA and CDR2 is YSLEER. The CDR3 DNA reads as TGCGCCAGCAGCCAAGTTCCTTTAGGCCGCGAGCAGTACTTC. It specifies CASSQVPLGREQYF.

The rearrangement links TRBV5-6 to TRBJ2-7, with 9 bases fitting TRBD1. This CDR3 comprises 15 residues. CDR1 and CDR2 (germline): SGHDT, YYEEEE. V was clipped by 0 bases and J by 3 bases; unmatched bases: 4. The CDR3: CASSLAVTGGYEQYF. CDR3 coding DNA: TGTGCCAGCAGCTTGGCTGTGACAGGGGGCTACGAGCAGTACTTC.

The genes are TRBV9 and TRBJ2-1; 9 bases line up with TRBD1. Germline V gene lookup returns CDR1 SGDLS and CDR2 YYNGEE. The length of the CDR3 is 20 residues. Trimming at V came to 4 bases and at J to 0 bases, leaving 17 bases not matched to a gene. This chain's CDR3 is CASSNPGQGTSGVSYNEQFF. In DNA form, the CDR3 reads TGTGCCAGCAGCAATCCGGGACAGGGAACGAGCGGGGTCTCCTACAATGAGCAGTTCTTC.

This rearrangement joins TRBV27 to TRBJ2-3; 12 bases are shared with TRBD1. V lost 3 bases, J lost 6 bases, and 7 bases stayed unmatched. The V gene's germline CDR1 is MNHEY and CDR2 SMNVEV (reference sequence). CDR3 length equals 16 residues. The CDR3 sequence: CASSFRDRGHLDTQYF. CDR3 DNA sequence: TGTGCCAGCAGTTTTCGGGACAGGGGGCATTTGGATACGCAGTATTTT.

The rearrangement joins TRBV15 to TRBJ1-2; 8 nucleotides align to TRBD1. The V gene end was trimmed by 5 bases and the J gene end by 6 bases; junction bases not matched to a gene: 8. Germline CDR1 is LNHNV and CDR2 is YYDKDF (reference sequence). The CDR3 has 14 residues. The CDR3 spells CATSLTKTGDGYTF. CDR3 DNA: TGTGCCACCAGCCTGACTAAGACAGGGGATGGCTACACCTTC.

J is TRBJ2-7 and V is TRBV11-2; 12 positions agree with TRBD1. This CDR3 has 15 amino acids. Germline CDR1 is SGHAT and CDR2 is FQNNGV. V lost 5 bases to trimming and J lost 8 bases; unmatched junction nucleotides: 10. The DNA of the CDR3 is TGTGCCAGCAGCGGAGGGGACAGGGGGCGAGGGAAGCAGTACTTC. Translation gives CASSGGDRGRGKQYF.

V gene TRBV29-1 combines with J gene TRBJ1-4; D is ambiguous. This CDR3 has 16 residues. V was clipped by 0 bases and J by 7 bases, with 18 bases between them. Germline V lookup: CDR1 SQVTM, CDR2 ANQGSEA. CDR3 sequence (DNA): TGCAGCGTTGAAGAGTTTGGAGTCCTGGCGGGTGAAAAACTGTTTTTT. Translation gives CSVEEFGVLAGEKLFF.

This chain links TRBV7-6 with TRBJ1-1; a possible D gene is TRBD1 (5 bases). Per the germline V gene, CDR1 is SGHVS and CDR2 is FNYEAQ. With 6 bases removed from V and 4 bases from J, the gap between germline ends came to 15 bases. There are 14 residues in the CDR3. Written as DNA, the CDR3 is TGTGCCAGCAGTCTTGCGGGGCTAGGCACTGAAGCTTTCTTT. Translated: CASSLAGLGTEAFF.

The J gene is TRBJ1-5, the V gene TRBV14, with D perhaps TRBD1 (6 bases). Trimming cost V 3 bases and J 10 bases, with 10 bases left between them. This CDR3 region has 12 residues. The germline gives CDR1 SGHDN, CDR2 FVKESK. The CDR3, as DNA: TGTGCCAGCAGCCAGGCCAGGGGTCCCCAGCATTTT. It yields the protein CASSQARGPQHF.

The chain uses TRBV7-9 and TRBJ1-1, with 12 bases identical to TRBD1. Germline lookup yields CDR1 SEHNR and CDR2 FQNEAQ (reference sequence). V gave up 4 bases and J gave up 10 bases; unmatched junction bases: 4. This CDR3 region has 13 residues. CDR3 in amino acids: CASSSMGQGAAFF. The CDR3 bases are TGTGCCAGCAGCTCAATGGGACAGGGGGCAGCTTTCTTT.